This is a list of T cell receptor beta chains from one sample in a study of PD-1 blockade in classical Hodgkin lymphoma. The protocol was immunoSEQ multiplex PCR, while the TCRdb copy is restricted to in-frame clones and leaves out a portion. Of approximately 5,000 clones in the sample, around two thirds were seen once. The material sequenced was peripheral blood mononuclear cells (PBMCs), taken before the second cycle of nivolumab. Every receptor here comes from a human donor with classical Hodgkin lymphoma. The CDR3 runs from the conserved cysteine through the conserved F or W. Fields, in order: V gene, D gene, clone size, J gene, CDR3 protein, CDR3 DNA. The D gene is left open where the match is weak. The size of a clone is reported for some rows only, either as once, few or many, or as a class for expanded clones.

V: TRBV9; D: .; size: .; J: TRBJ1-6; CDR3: CASSVGSGPLAPLHF; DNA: TGTGCCAGCAGCGTAGGTTCTGGCCCCCTTGCACCCCTCCACTTT
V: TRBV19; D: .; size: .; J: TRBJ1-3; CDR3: CASAIGEDSSGNTIYF; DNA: TGTGCCAGTGCGATTGGTGAGGACTCCTCTGGAAACACCATATATTTT
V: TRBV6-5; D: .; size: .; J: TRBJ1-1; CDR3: CASSYSSVFSNTEAFF; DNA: TGTGCCAGCAGTTACTCTAGTGTATTCTCGAACACTGAAGCTTTCTTT
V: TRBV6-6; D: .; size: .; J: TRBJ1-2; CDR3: CASSYSYGYTF; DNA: TGTGCCAGCAGTTACTCCTATGGCTACACCTTC
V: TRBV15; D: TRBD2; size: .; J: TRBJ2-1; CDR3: CATSRHRLAGYNEQFF; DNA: TGTGCCACCAGCCGACACAGACTAGCGGGATACAATGAGCAGTTCTTC
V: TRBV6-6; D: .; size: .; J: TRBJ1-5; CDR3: CAGSYSSYSQPQHF; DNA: TGTGCCGGCAGTTACTCGAGCTACAGTCAGCCCCAGCATTTT
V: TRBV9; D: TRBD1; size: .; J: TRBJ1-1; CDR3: CASSGTGGFDTEAFF; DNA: TGTGCCAGCAGCGGGACAGGGGGCTTTGACACTGAAGCTTTCTTT
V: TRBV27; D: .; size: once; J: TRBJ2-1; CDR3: CASSLYGGGSYNEQFF; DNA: TGTGCCAGCAGTTTATATGGGGGAGGCTCCTACAATGAGCAGTTCTTC
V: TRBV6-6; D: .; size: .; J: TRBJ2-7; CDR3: CASSKPATVGYVEQYF; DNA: TGTGCCAGCAGCAAGCCCGCGACAGTGGGATACGTTGAGCAGTACTTC
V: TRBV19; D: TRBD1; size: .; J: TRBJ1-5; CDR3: CASSLNRQGDQPQHF; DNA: TGTGCCAGTAGTTTGAACAGACAGGGGGATCAGCCCCAGCATTTT
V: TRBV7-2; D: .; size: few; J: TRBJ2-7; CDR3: CASSLVGQAYEQYF; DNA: TGTGCCAGCAGCTTAGTTGGGCAGGCCTACGAGCAGTACTTC
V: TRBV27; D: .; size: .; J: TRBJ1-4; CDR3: CASSFPGIRDEKLFF; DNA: TGTGCCAGCAGTTTTCCCGGGATAAGGGACGAGAAACTGTTTTTT
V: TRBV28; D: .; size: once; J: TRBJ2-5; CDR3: CASSGGGGGGYQETQYF; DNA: TGTGCCAGCAGTGGGGGAGGAGGCGGAGGGTACCAAGAGACCCAGTACTTC
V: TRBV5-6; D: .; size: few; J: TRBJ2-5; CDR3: CASSMDTQETQYF; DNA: TGTGCCAGCAGCATGGACACTCAAGAGACCCAGTACTTC
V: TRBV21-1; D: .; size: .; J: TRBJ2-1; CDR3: CASSKVEAESSYNEQFF; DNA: TGTGCCAGCAGCAAAGTGGAAGCGGAGAGCTCCTACAATGAGCAGTTCTTC
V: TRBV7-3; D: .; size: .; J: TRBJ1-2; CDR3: CASSLDRSYAGYTF; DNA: TGTGCCAGCAGCTTAGACAGATCCTATGCGGGCTACACCTTC
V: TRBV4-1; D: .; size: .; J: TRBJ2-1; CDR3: CASSQGGAYNEQFF; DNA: TGCGCCAGCAGCCAAGGGGGGGCCTACAATGAGCAGTTCTTC
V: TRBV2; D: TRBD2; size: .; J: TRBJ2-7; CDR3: CASTALLGLAGVALDEQYF; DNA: TGTGCCAGCACCGCCCTCCTGGGACTAGCGGGGGTTGCGCTGGACGAGCAGTACTTC
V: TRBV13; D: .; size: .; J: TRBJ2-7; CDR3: CASSFQGSYEQYF; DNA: TGTGCCAGCAGCTTCCAGGGCAGCTACGAGCAGTACTTC
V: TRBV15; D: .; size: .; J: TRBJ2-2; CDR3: CATSRDPRQGVKSRELFF; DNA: TGTGCCACCAGCAGAGACCCCCGCCAGGGAGTGAAGTCCAGGGAGCTGTTTTTT
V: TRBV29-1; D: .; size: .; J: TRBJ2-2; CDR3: CSVVWGTGELFF; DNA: TGCAGCGTTGTTTGGGGCACCGGGGAGCTGTTTTTT
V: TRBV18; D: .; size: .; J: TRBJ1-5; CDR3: CASSPRNPTTGGQPQHF; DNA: TGTGCCAGCTCACCACGAAACCCAACCACAGGCGGACAGCCCCAGCATTTT
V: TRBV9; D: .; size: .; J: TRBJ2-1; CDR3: CASSVGRGTYNEQFF; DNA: TGTGCCAGCAGCGTAGGGAGGGGCACCTACAATGAGCAGTTCTTC
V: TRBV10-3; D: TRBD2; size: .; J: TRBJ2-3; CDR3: CAIREAGGDTDTQYF; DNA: TGTGCCATCCGGGAAGCGGGAGGGGACACAGATACGCAGTATTTT
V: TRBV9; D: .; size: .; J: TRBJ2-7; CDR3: CASSGGLPGPSEQYF; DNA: TGTGCCAGCAGCGGAGGACTACCCGGCCCTTCCGAGCAGTACTTC
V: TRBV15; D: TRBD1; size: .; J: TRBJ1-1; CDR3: CATSRGFQGAGYTEAFF; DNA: TGTGCCACCAGCAGAGGTTTTCAGGGGGCAGGATACACTGAAGCTTTCTTT
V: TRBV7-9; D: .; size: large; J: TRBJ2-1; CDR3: CASSLATGYYNEQFF; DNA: TGTGCCAGCAGCTTAGCGACAGGCTACTACAATGAGCAGTTCTTC
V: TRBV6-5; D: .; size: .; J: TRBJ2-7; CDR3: CASSGPSSYEQYF; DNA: TGTGCCAGCAGCGGCCCTAGCTCCTACGAGCAGTACTTC
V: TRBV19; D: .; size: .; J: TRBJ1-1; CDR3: CASSSGAALNTEAFF; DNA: TGTGCCAGTAGTTCAGGGGCCGCCCTGAACACTGAAGCTTTCTTT
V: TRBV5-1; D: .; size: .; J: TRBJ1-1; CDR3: CASSSKQGRNTEAFF; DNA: TGCGCCAGCAGCTCGAAACAGGGTCGGAACACTGAAGCTTTCTTT
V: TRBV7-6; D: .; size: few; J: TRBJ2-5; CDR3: CASGKGRGNQETQYF; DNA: TGTGCCAGCGGAAAAGGCAGGGGCAACCAAGAGACCCAGTACTTC
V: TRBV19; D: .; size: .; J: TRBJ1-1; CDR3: CASIGASEAFF; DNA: TGTGCCAGTATTGGGGCGTCTGAAGCTTTCTTT
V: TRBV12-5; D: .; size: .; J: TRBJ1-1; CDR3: CASGPDSVTEAFF; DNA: TGTGCTAGTGGCCCGGACAGTGTTACTGAAGCTTTCTTT
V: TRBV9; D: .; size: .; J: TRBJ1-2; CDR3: CASSENYGYTF; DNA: TGTGCCAGCAGCGAAAACTATGGCTACACCTTC
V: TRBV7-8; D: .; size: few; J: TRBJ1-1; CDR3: CASSPMGFDTEAFF; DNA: TGTGCCAGCAGCCCTATGGGGTTCGATACTGAAGCTTTCTTT
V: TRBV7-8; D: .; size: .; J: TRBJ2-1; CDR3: CASRLTGPEQFF; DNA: TGTGCCAGCAGACTAACGGGACCGGAGCAGTTCTTC
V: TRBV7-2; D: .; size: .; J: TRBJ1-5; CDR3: CASSSEWDQPQHF; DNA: TGTGCCAGCAGCTCGGAGTGGGATCAGCCCCAGCATTTT
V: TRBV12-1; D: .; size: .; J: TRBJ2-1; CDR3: CARGTQPYNEQFF; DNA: TGTGCCAGGGGGACTCAGCCTTACAATGAGCAGTTCTTC
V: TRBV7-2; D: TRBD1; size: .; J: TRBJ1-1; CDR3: CASSVGTGANTEAFF; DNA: TGTGCCAGCAGCGTAGGGACAGGGGCGAACACTGAAGCTTTCTTT
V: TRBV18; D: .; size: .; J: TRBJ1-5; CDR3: CASSPPDSNQPQHF; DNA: TGTGCCAGCTCACCACCAGATAGCAATCAGCCCCAGCATTTT
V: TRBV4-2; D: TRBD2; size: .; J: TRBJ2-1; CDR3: CASSPLAGGQGEQFF; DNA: TGTGCCAGCAGCCCGCTAGCGGGGGGGCAGGGTGAGCAGTTCTTC
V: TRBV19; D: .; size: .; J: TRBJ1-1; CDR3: CASSPVGGMNTEAFF; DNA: TGTGCCAGTAGCCCCGTGGGGGGGATGAACACTGAAGCTTTCTTT
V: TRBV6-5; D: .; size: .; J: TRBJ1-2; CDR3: CATYQTGTVYGYTF; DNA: TGTGCCACCTATCAAACAGGGACCGTCTATGGCTACACCTTC
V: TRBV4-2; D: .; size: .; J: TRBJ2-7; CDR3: CASSPNTDWRSSYEQYF; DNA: TGTGCCAGCAGCCCTAATACCGACTGGAGGAGCTCCTACGAGCAGTACTTC
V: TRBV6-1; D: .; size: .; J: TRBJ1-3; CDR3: CASSEVGLGNTIYF; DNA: TGTGCCAGCAGTGAAGTGGGCCTGGGAAACACCATATATTTT
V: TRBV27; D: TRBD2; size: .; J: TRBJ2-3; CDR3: CASSSGLAGMADTQYF; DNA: TGTGCCAGCAGTTCGGGACTAGCGGGGATGGCAGATACGCAGTATTTT
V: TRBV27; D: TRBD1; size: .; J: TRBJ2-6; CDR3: CASRSTGKGANVLTF; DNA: TGTGCCAGCAGGTCGACAGGGAAAGGGGCCAACGTCCTGACTTTC